This T cell receptor (beta chain) derives from a study of metastatic and nonmetastatic thyroid tumors. This CDR3 contains 15 residues. Unmatched junction bases numbered 10, after V lost 2 bases and J lost 6 bases. The germline gives CDR1 MNHEY, CDR2 SMNVEV (reference sequence). TCRdb called clones again from the PCR reads with MiXCR. Of 30,000 to 35,000 clones listed, approximately 19% are singletons. This clone was observed a handful of times. Before thyroid surgery, none of the patients had received any treatment. Sequenced: blood. The chain couples TRBV27 to TRBJ2-7; 7 bases agree with TRBD2. This sequence originates from a female donor with papillary thyroid cancer or a benign thyroid nodule (not recorded which). Some clones in this sample may be carry-over from other donors' samples. The CDR3 loop is CASSLSGALPGEQYF. CDR3 DNA sequence: TGTGCCAGCAGTTTAAGCGGGGCTCTCCCTGGCGAGCAGTACTTC.